These T cell receptor beta chains were read from a single sample in a study of shared clonotypes between healthy human individuals. Here immunoSEQ multiplex PCR was the method, and the copy in TCRdb shows in-frame clones only, minus some. Of approximately 2,000,000 clones detected, 90% to 95% appear once; the ten largest clones hold 1.5% to 2%. The sequenced material came from naive CD8+ T cells from PBMCs. The receptors were sampled from a young man in good health. Some clones in this sample may be carry-over from other donors' samples. The CDR3 runs from the conserved cysteine through the conserved F or W.

CASKGDTQYF,10,TRBV28
CASSSEREPYNEQFF,15,TRBV27
CAWTGDRGGNSPLHF,15,TRBV30
CASSLDGSNYEQYF,14,TRBV7-8
CASSYSQVSGPQHF,14,TRBV6-5
CASSLNYEQYF,11,TRBV7-9
CASSLRRKREAAYEQYF,17,TRBV27
CASSPSGAIYEQFF,14,TRBV11-2
CAISESGSSSYEQYF,15,TRBV10-3
CASSLPLRGEQYF,13,TRBV7-9
CASSLGRGYPNQPQHF,16,TRBV27
CASSLDPSSNEQFF,14,TRBV7-2
CASSPRTSGSVDEQYF,16,TRBV14
CAIGQGIFYEQYF,13,TRBV7-9